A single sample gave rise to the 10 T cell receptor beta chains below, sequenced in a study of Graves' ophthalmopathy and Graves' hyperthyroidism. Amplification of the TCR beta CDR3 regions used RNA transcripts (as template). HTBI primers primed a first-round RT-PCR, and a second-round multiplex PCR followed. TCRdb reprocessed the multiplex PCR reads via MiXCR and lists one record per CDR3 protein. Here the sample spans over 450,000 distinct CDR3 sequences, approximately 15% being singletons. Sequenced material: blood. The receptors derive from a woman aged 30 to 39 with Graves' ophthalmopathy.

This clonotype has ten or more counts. This CDR3 is CAWSKGVGSPLHF. CDR3 nucleotide sequence: TGTGCCTGGAGTAAGGGAGTGGGTTCACCCCTCCACTTT. The J gene is TRBJ1-6, the V gene TRBV30; no reliable D call. Germline V gene lookup returns CDR1 GTSNPN and CDR2 SVGIG (reference sequence). Trimming removed 2 bases at V and 9 bases at J, with 11 bases between. This CDR3 is built from 13 residues.

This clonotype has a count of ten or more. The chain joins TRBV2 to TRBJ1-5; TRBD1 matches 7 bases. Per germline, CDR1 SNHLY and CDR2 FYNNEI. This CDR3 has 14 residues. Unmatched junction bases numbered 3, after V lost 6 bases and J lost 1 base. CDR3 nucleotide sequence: TGTGCCAGCAGGGCAGGGGGGAGCAATCAGCCCCAGCATTTT. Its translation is CASRAGGSNQPQHF.

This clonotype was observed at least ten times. CDR3 nucleotide sequence: TGTGCCAGCAGTGAAGGGGCTGGGAGCTCCTACGAGCAGTACTTC. Translation: CASSEGAGSSYEQYF. V is TRBV6-1 and J is TRBJ2-7; D might be TRBD2 (5 bases). The germline gives CDR1 MNHNS, CDR2 SASEGT. The CDR3 is made up of 15 amino acids. V gave up 1 base and J gave up 0 bases, with 10 bases separating them.

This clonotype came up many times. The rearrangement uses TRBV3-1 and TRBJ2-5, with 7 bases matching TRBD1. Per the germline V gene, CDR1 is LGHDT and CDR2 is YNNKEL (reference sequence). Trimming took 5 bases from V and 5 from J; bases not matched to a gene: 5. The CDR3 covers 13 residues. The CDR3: CASSARGTETQYF. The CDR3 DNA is TGTGCCAGCAGCGCCAGGGGGACGGAGACCCAGTACTTC.

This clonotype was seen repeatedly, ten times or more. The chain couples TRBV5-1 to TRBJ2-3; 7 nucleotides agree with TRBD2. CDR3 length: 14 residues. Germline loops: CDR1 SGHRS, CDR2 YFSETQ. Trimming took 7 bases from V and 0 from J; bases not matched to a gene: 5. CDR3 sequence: CASSEGGSTDTQYF. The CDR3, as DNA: TGCGCCAGCTCAGAGGGAGGGAGCACAGATACGCAGTATTTT.

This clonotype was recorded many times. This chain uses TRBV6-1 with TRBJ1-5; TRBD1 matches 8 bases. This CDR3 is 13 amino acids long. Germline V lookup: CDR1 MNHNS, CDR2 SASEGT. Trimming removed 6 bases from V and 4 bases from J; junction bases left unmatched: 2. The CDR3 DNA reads TGTGCCAGCAGGCGGACAGGGAATCAGCCCCAGCATTTT. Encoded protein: CASRRTGNQPQHF.

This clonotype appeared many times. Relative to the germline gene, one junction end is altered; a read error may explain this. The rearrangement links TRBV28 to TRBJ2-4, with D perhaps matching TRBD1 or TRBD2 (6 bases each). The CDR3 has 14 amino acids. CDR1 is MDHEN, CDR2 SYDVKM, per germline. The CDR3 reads CASSLLRGRDIKYF. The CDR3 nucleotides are TGTGCCAGCAGTTTATTGCGGGGACGGGACATTAAGTACTTC.

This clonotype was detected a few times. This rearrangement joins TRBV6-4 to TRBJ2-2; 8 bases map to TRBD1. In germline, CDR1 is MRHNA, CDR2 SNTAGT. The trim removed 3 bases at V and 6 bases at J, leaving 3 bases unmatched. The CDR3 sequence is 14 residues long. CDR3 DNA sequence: TGTGCCAGCAGTGAGGACAGGGTACCCGGGGAGCTGTTTTTT. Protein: CASSEDRVPGELFF.

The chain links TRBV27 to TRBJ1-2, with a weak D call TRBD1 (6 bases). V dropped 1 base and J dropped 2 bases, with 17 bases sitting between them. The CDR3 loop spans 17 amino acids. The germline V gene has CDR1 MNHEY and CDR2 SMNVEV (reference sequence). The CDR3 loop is CASSLWPDRRVNYGYTF. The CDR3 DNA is TGTGCCAGCAGTTTATGGCCAGACAGGAGGGTGAACTATGGCTACACCTTC.

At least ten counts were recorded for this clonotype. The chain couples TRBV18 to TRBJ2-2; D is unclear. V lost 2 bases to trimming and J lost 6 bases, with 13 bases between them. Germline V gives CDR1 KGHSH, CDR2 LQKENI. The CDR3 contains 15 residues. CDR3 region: CASSPLWKSAGELFF. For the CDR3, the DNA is TGTGCCAGCTCACCATTGTGGAAGTCGGCCGGGGAGCTGTTTTTT.